The clone carrying this T cell receptor beta chain was recorded at least ten times. Its antigen is not known. This sample is part of a study of breast tumors, draining lymph nodes, adjacent tissues. The study's findings and limits: Most tumor T cells seemingly derive from lymph node, then expand in tumor. Tumors had less TCR diversity than lymph nodes, more than nontumor tissue.

TCRdb re-derived calls from the multiplex PCR reads in MiXCR, one entry per CDR3 protein. The sample lists tens of thousands of distinct CDR3 sequences, approximately 30% occurring once. Germline loops: CDR1 SGHTA, CDR2 FQGNSA. The CDR3 contains 13 residues. Trimming took 6 bases from V and 7 from J, leaving 16 bases between them. Samples came from axillary lymph nodes draining the breast cancer. The TCR originated in a female donor with breast cancer. Some clones in this sample may be carry-over from other donors' samples. The gene calls are TRBV7-2 and TRBJ2-7; D is ambiguous. Sequencing was performed on axillary lymph node tissue. The DNA for the CDR3 is TGTGCCAGCAGTCTGACACTGGGCTTGGAGCAGTACTTC. It specifies CASSLTLGLEQYF.